Below, 30 T cell receptor beta chains from the same sample are listed, as sequenced in a study of human T cells and chemical hapten exposure. As for time point: pre-sensitization, week 0. Treatment given: therapeutic diphenylcyclopropenone sensitization with weekly scalp DPC. TCRdb itself ran the RACE reads through MiXCR, one entry per CDR3 protein. The sample lists 380,000 or so distinct CDR3 sequences, 5.5% occurring once. The sequencing used whole blood, collected in connection with sensitization to the hapten diphenylcyclopropenone (DPC). These receptors came from a young woman with alopecia areata. Some clones in this sample may be carry-over from other donors' samples.

There are a few counts of this clonotype. This chain uses TRBV7-8 with TRBJ2-1; no reliable D call. The germline V and J ends were trimmed by 2 bases and 9 bases, with 8 bases remaining between them. This CDR3 is built from 12 residues. CDR1 is SGHVS and CDR2 is FQNEAQ in the germline V gene. Here the CDR3 DNA reads TGTGCCAGCAGCTTACGCCGGTCTGAGCAGTTCTTC. Amino acids: CASSLRRSEQFF.

This clonotype appeared a few times. V gene TRBV28 combines with J gene TRBJ1-5; 10 nucleotides align to TRBD1. The CDR3 runs 14 residues. V was pared by 8 bases and J by 7 bases, with 8 bases of the junction left unmatched. Germline V gene sequence: CDR1 MDHEN, CDR2 SYDVKM. DNA for the CDR3: TGTGCCAGCCGTCCTTGGACAGGGGGGCAGCCCCAGCATTTT. This codes for CASRPWTGGQPQHF.

This clonotype has more than one count but fewer than ten. V gene TRBV2 combines with J gene TRBJ1-1; 8 positions match TRBD1. The CDR3 consists of 15 residues. Germline CDR1 SNHLY, CDR2 FYNNEI. V trimming: 6 bases; J trimming: 0 bases; junction bases outside the gene matches: 6. CDR3 region: CASSGQGTMNTEAFF. The DNA for the CDR3 is TGTGCCAGCAGCGGACAGGGAACAATGAACACTGAAGCTTTCTTT.

V usage is TRBV21-1 and J usage is TRBJ2-1; TRBD1 was called by the table and not checked on the DNA. TRBV21-1 is a listed pseudogene. The CDR3 sequence is 19 residues long. For the CDR3, the DNA is TGTGCCAGCAGCAAAGAGGTAGAGGGGCAGATGAACTCCTACAATGGGCAGTTCTTC. Protein product: CASSKEVEGQMNSYNGQFF.

V gene TRBV5-1 combines with J gene TRBJ2-7; no reliable D call. Germline CDR1 SGHRS, CDR2 YFSETQ. V was shortened by 0 bases and J by 7 bases, with 8 bases between the two germline ends. This CDR3 spans 12 amino acids. This CDR3 is CASSLGGREQYF. As DNA, the CDR3 is TGCGCCAGCAGCTTGGGTGGTCGTGAGCAGTACTTC.

This clonotype was recorded a few times. This chain uses TRBV15 with TRBJ1-1; no reliable D call. The germline CDR1 and CDR2 sequences are LNHNV and YYDKDF (reference sequence). Between the trimmed V and J ends, which lost 0 bases and 0 bases, there was a span of 5 bases. This CDR3 comprises 14 residues. CDR3 loop: CATSRDWVNTEAFF. For the CDR3, the DNA is TGTGCCACCAGCAGAGATTGGGTGAACACTGAAGCTTTCTTT.

In DNA form, the CDR3 reads TGCGCCAGCAGCCAAGATCTCGGAGGAGGTGAGCAGTACTTC. Its protein product is CASSQDLGGGEQYF. The chain joins TRBV4-3 to TRBJ2-7; possible D gene TRBD2, 5 bases. The germline V gene has CDR1 LGHNA and CDR2 YSLEER. The CDR3 sequence is 14 residues long. Trimming took off 0 bases at V and 7 bases at J, with 13 bases between the two ends.

This clonotype was seen many times. CDR3 protein: CASSYQEHTEAFF. Here the CDR3 DNA reads TGTGCCAGCAGTTACCAGGAACACACTGAAGCTTTCTTT. The V gene is TRBV6-6, the J gene TRBJ1-1; D is uncertain. CDR3 length equals 13 residues. V was pared by 2 bases and J by 3 bases, with 7 bases between. Germline loops: CDR1 MNHNY, CDR2 SVGAGI (reference sequence).

This clonotype was found a few times. The rearrangement uses TRBV7-6 and TRBJ2-6; a weak D match, TRBD1 (5 bases). CDR1 and CDR2 from the germline V gene are SGHVS and FNYEAQ. Trimming removed 5 bases at V and 2 bases at J, with 10 bases between. The CDR3 spans 15 residues. CDR3 DNA: TGTGCCAGCAGCCCCCAGGGTGCTGGGGCCAACGTCCTGACTTTC. Translation gives CASSPQGAGANVLTF.

This clonotype was seen more than once but under ten times. The chain is built from TRBV7-9 and TRBJ1-4; D ambiguous. This CDR3 contains 14 residues. Trimming stripped 8 bases from V and 0 bases from J, with 10 bases between. Germline assignment: CDR1 SEHNR and CDR2 FQNEAQ (reference sequence). The CDR3 loop is CASCREATNEKLFF. For the CDR3, the DNA is TGTGCCAGCTGTAGGGAAGCAACTAATGAAAAACTGTTTTTT.

This clonotype was counted a few times. CDR3 residues: CSASGSDTVGDTEAFF. CDR3 nucleotides: TGCAGTGCCTCCGGGTCGGACACAGTGGGGGACACTGAAGCTTTCTTT. The chain combines TRBV20-1 with TRBJ1-1; perhaps TRBD1 as D (5 bases). This CDR3 is built from 16 residues. Trimming took 6 bases from V and 3 from J, leaving 23 bases between them. CDR1 is DFQATT and CDR2 is SNEGSKA in the germline V gene (reference sequence).

There are many counts of this clonotype. The gene calls are TRBV24-1 and TRBJ2-1, with 9 bases lining up with TRBD2. The germline V gene has CDR1 KGHDR and CDR2 SFDVKD. The CDR3 spans 16 residues. Trimming removed 5 bases from V and 2 bases from J; junction bases left unmatched: 6. CDR3 sequence: CATSVGGGAAYNEQFF. DNA of the CDR3: TGTGCCACCAGTGTAGGCGGGGGGGCCGCCTACAATGAGCAGTTCTTC.

This clonotype was picked up a small number of times. This chain links TRBV20-1 with TRBJ1-5; tentative D call: TRBD1 (5 bases). The CDR3 is 13 amino acids. V lost 5 bases and J lost 0, with 8 bases in between. CDR1 is DFQATT and CDR2 is SNEGSKA in the germline V gene (reference sequence). The CDR3 DNA follows: TGCAGTGCTGGGGACCCTAGCAATCAGCCCCAGCATTTT. It encodes CSAGDPSNQPQHF.

This clonotype was found many times. The chain carries TRBV28 and TRBJ2-5, with no clear D. The V gene's germline CDR1 is MDHEN and CDR2 SYDVKM. V was shortened by 3 bases and J by 3 bases, with 2 bases between the two germline ends. The CDR3 length is 11 residues. The CDR3: CASSFEETQYF. The CDR3 coding sequence is TGTGCCAGCAGTTTCGAAGAGACCCAGTACTTC. Variable domain in full (rest from reference TRBV28 and TRBJ2-5): DVKVTQSSRYLVKRTGEKVFLECVQDMDHENMFWYRQDPGLGLRLIYFSYDVKMKEKGDIPEGYSVSREKKERFSLILESASTNQTSMYLCASSFEETQYFGPGTRLLVL.

This clonotype was seen more than once but under ten times. V and J are TRBV11-2 and TRBJ2-2; 9 bases agree with TRBD1. The CDR3 consists of 16 residues. Germline V gene lookup returns CDR1 SGHAT and CDR2 FQNNGV. The J segment lost 3 bases and the V segment lost 5 bases, leaving 7 bases of the junction unmatched. CDR3 protein: CASSGRGDRDTGELFF. CDR3 nucleotide sequence: TGTGCCAGCAGCGGCAGGGGGGACAGGGACACCGGGGAGCTGTTTTTT.

This clonotype was counted ten times or more. The rearrangement uses TRBV6-5 and TRBJ1-1; D is uncertain. Germline values: CDR1 MNHEY, CDR2 SVGAGI. Trimming took off 6 bases at V and 5 bases at J, with 13 bases between the two ends. This CDR3 comprises 13 residues. CDR3 nucleotide sequence: TGTGCCAGCAGACTGGTGGTACGGACTGAAGCTTTCTTT. This sequence encodes CASRLVVRTEAFF.

This chain uses TRBV20-1 with TRBJ1-5; tentatively, D is TRBD1 (6 bases). Looked up from germline, CDR1 is DFQATT and CDR2 is SNEGSKA (reference sequence). The V gene lost 5 bases and the J gene lost 11 bases, with 16 bases spanning the gap. This CDR3 contains 12 residues. CDR3: CSAPGPTGAQHF. The CDR3, as DNA: TGCAGTGCTCCCGGACCGACAGGAGCCCAGCATTTT.

This clonotype was counted many times. The V and J genes are TRBV12-3 or TRBV12-4 and TRBJ1-2; tentatively, D is TRBD1 (6 bases). V lost 2 bases and J 4 bases, leaving 11 bases between the germline ends. The CDR3 spans 14 residues. This CDR3 is CASSLMQGFYGYTF. In DNA, the CDR3 is TGTGCCAGCAGTTTAATGCAGGGGTTCTATGGCTACACCTTC.

Concerning this clonotype itself: A much larger clone is a single base away; this may be a read error. This chain joins TRBV10-3 and TRBJ2-3; no reliable D call. Germline CDR1 reads ENHRY; CDR2 reads SYGVKD. This CDR3 comprises 16 residues. The CDR3 here is CAISESDRTGTDTRYF. Here the CDR3 DNA reads TGTGCCATCAGTGAGTCCGACCGTACTGGAACAGATACGCGGTATTTT.

The V call is TRBV5-6, the J call TRBJ1-2; D call uncertain. V was trimmed by 1 base and J by 4 bases, leaving 5 bases between them. The CDR3 runs to 12 residues. Per germline, CDR1 SGHDT and CDR2 YYEEEE. CDR3 sequence: CASSLSPYGYTF. Written as DNA, the CDR3 is TGTGCCAGCAGCTTGAGTCCCTATGGCTACACCTTC.

This clonotype has a count of ten or more. The V call is TRBV7-8, the J call TRBJ1-2; perhaps TRBD1 as D (5 bases). This CDR3 contains 15 residues. The V gene's germline CDR1 is SGHVS and CDR2 FQNEAQ. With 1 base removed from V and 4 bases from J, the gap between germline ends came to 13 bases. This CDR3 reads CASSLVRGVGYGYTF. The CDR3 DNA reads TGTGCCAGCAGCTTAGTGCGGGGGGTAGGCTATGGCTACACCTTC.

As concerns this clonotype: A clone one base away is much larger, so this may be a read error. This chain uses TRBV4-1 with TRBJ1-5, with D perhaps TRBD1 (5 bases). The CDR3 runs to 16 residues. V was trimmed by 0 bases and J by 2 bases, leaving 11 bases between them. The germline V gene has CDR1 MGHRA and CDR2 YSYEKL. In DNA form, the CDR3 reads TGCGCCAGCAGCCAAGAAGGGGTTTTCGGCAATCAGCCCCAGCATTTT. Its translation: CASSQEGVFGNQPQHF.

The rearrangement joins TRBV29-1 to TRBJ1-2, with TRBD1 matching over 9 bases. The CDR3 runs to 12 residues. Germline CDR1 is SQVTM and CDR2 is ANQGSEA. Trimming removed 6 bases from V and 8 bases from J; junction bases left unmatched: 7. The CDR3 DNA sequence: TGCAGCGTGGCCGGGACAGGGAAAGGCTACACCTTC. Protein: CSVAGTGKGYTF.

This clonotype has at least ten counts. The chain combines TRBV19 with TRBJ2-1; TRBD2 is a possible D gene (5 bases). In germline, CDR1 is LNHDA, CDR2 SQIVND (reference sequence). There are 12 residues in the CDR3. Trimming stripped 9 bases from V and 9 bases from J, with 15 bases between. Here the CDR3 reads CASSTSGGEQFF. The CDR3 region has the DNA TGTGCCAGCTCCACAAGCGGAGGTGAGCAGTTCTTC.

This clonotype was seen more than once but under ten times. This chain links TRBV19 with TRBJ2-4; the D call may be TRBD1 or TRBD2 (5 bases each). Trimming took off 5 bases at V and 2 bases at J, with 13 bases between the two ends. The CDR3 is 15 amino acids. The germline V gene encodes CDR1 LNHDA and CDR2 SQIVND (reference sequence). In DNA, the CDR3 is TGTGCCAGTAGTGGGCTAGCAGGGCCCAAAAACATTCAGTACTTC. It encodes CASSGLAGPKNIQYF.

In this sample, this clonotype turned up many times. The CDR3 DNA reads as TGTGCCAGCAGCTGGGGACAGGTCAATGAGCAGTTCTTC. This sequence encodes CASSWGQVNEQFF. The chain joins TRBV7-3 to TRBJ2-1; 8 nucleotides line up with TRBD1. With 4 bases clipped from V and 6 bases from J, the junction kept 2 bases outside the gene matches. CDR3 length: 13 residues. Germline values: CDR1 SGHTA, CDR2 FQGTGA.

This clonotype was counted only a few times. This chain uses TRBV10-3 with TRBJ2-3; the match to TRBD2 covers 8 bases. The CDR3 is 16 residues long. V lost 7 bases and J lost 4; bases outside the gene matches: 13. CDR1 ENHRY and CDR2 SYGVKD come from the germline V gene. The CDR3 loop reads CAITPRLAPSPDTQYF. Here the CDR3 DNA reads TGTGCCATCACCCCTAGACTAGCGCCTAGCCCAGATACGCAGTATTTT.

This sequence joins TRBV5-1 and TRBJ2-7; D possibly corresponds to TRBD2 (6 bases). V dropped 2 bases and J dropped 2 bases, with 14 bases sitting between them. CDR1 and CDR2 (germline): SGHRS, YFSETQ. The CDR3 sequence is 15 residues long. The CDR3 here is CASSFGGTDPYEQYF. Here the CDR3 DNA reads TGCGCCAGCAGCTTTGGCGGGACGGACCCCTACGAGCAGTACTTC.

At least ten counts were recorded for this clonotype. V and J are TRBV25-1 and TRBJ1-1; 7 bases fit TRBD1. The trim removed 6 bases at V and 3 bases at J, leaving 13 bases unmatched. Germline V gives CDR1 MGHDK, CDR2 SYGVNS. The CDR3 has 16 residues. The CDR3 here is CASSRHLSQGHTEAFF. CDR3 coding DNA: TGTGCCAGCAGCCGACACCTCTCACAGGGGCACACTGAAGCTTTCTTT.

This clonotype was counted a few times. This chain links TRBV12-3 or TRBV12-4 with TRBJ1-5; maybe TRBD1 (5 bases). This CDR3 is built from 14 residues. The germline V and J ends were trimmed by 6 bases and 7 bases, with 16 bases remaining between them. The CDR3 sequence: CASRPRGAQQPQHF. CDR3 bases: TGTGCCAGCAGGCCGCGAGGGGCGCAACAGCCCCAGCATTTT.